This T cell receptor (beta chain) was documented in a study of T cell repertoires in aging, cancer and after chemotherapy. Study overall: Repeat sampling of healthy donors over several months to years showed clear clonal overlap.

The CDR3 length is 16 residues. CDR1 and CDR2 (germline): MNHNS, SASEGT. Unmatched junction bases numbered 11, after V lost 6 bases and J lost 1 base. This clonotype is labeled as medium-sized (0.01 to 0.1%). Peripheral blood genomic DNA, not sorted cells or RNA, was the template. Multiplex touch-down PCR with TRB-A/B primers amplified rearranged V-D-J TRB sequences. TCRdb fed the multiplex PCR reads into MiXCR, producing one record per CDR3 protein. This table holds 7,900 or so distinct CDR3 sequences, over 30% found once. The gene calls are TRBV6-1 and TRBJ1-1, with TRBD1 matching 7 bases. The sequenced sample was blood. The sequence was collected from a human donor in good health. The CDR3 loop reads CASRSQQGQPNTEAFF. In DNA form, the CDR3 reads TGTGCCAGCAGATCGCAACAGGGACAGCCGAACACTGAAGCTTTCTTT.